The clone carrying this T cell receptor (beta chain) was observed many times. The antigen remains undetermined. This CDR3 has 16 residues. With 3 bases removed from V and 6 bases from J, the gap between germline ends came to 17 bases. Generation of TCR cDNA used 5'RACE template switching (which added a universal primer site and UMIs). TCRdb re-derived calls from the 5' RACE reads in MiXCR, one entry per CDR3 protein. The profile covers a few hundred thousand distinct CDR3 sequences, with roughly 6.2% appearing a single time and roughly 1% taken by the ten largest. This sample was taken from a study of T cells after yellow fever vaccination. Findings of the study overall: Sorted repertoires could include abundant contaminating clonotypes from bulk cells. Primary-vaccination clones mostly resurfaced post-booster (more than 95% CD4, roughly 90% CD8). Just a small share of clonotypes turned up in the CD4 compartment as well as the CD8 compartment.

V usage is TRBV12-3 or TRBV12-4 and J usage is TRBJ2-2; D is perhaps TRBD1 (8 bases). This TCR was sampled from a man aged 25-45 years who received the YFV17D yellow fever vaccine. Sequencing was performed on CD4+ T cells sorted from PBMCs, taken on the day of the yellow fever booster vaccination. The CDR3 DNA reads as TGTGCCAGCAGTTTCTTTCTACAGGGGGGGCCCGGGGAGCTGTTTTTT. It translates to CASSFFLQGGPGELFF.